The 10 T cell receptor beta chains presented below share a single source sample, sequenced in a study of shared clonotypes between healthy human individuals. As defined, naive CD8 cells were CD45RO-negative and positively selected for CCR7, with terminally differentiated effector memory CD45RA+ cells excluded. The repertoire was sequenced with immunoSEQ multiplex PCR; TCRdb's copy has only in-frame clones and lacks some. The table shows hundreds of thousands of clones, with 85% to 95% occurring only once. Material for sequencing was naive CD8+ T cells sorted from blood. The receptors originated from a man aged 25 to 45 in good health.

The chain uses TRBV5-5 and TRBJ2-3, with 10 nucleotides matching TRBD1. The length of the CDR3 is 16 residues. CDR1 is SGHKS, CDR2 YYEKEE, per germline (reference sequence). After removal of 1 base from V and 5 bases from J, the junction contained 7 bases not matched to a gene. The CDR3 here is CASSLLRQGAGDTQYF. The CDR3 nucleotides read TGTGCCAGCAGCTTGCTTAGACAGGGGGCAGGAGATACGCAGTATTTT.

The chain joins TRBV2 to TRBJ1-2; D ambiguous. There are 15 residues in the CDR3. Trimming removed 1 base from V and 1 base from J, with 10 bases in between. Germline lookup yields CDR1 SNHLY and CDR2 FYNNEI. The CDR3 DNA is TGTGCCAGCAGTGAAGGGGAGGAATATAACTATGGCTACACCTTC. Translating gives CASSEGEEYNYGYTF.

The CDR3 loop reads CASTPIELPSSYNEQFF. CDR3 nucleotides: TGTGCCAGCACCCCAATAGAACTCCCGAGCTCCTACAATGAGCAGTTCTTC. This chain connects TRBV9 to TRBJ2-1; D unclear. The V gene lost 6 bases and the J gene lost 0 bases, with 19 bases spanning the gap. This CDR3 is 17 amino acids long. The germline CDR1 and CDR2 sequences are SGDLS and YYNGEE.

This chain links TRBV4-3 with TRBJ1-2; the D gene is possibly TRBD1 (5 bases). Germline CDR1 is LGHNA and CDR2 is YSLEER. Trimming removed 0 bases from V and 5 bases from J, with 16 bases in between. The CDR3 is 16 residues long. CDR3 nucleotide sequence: TGCGCCAGCAGCCAAGACCCCTCAGGGCGTATGTATGGCTACACCTTC. This gives the protein CASSQDPSGRMYGYTF.

This rearrangement joins TRBV7-8 to TRBJ2-1, with a possible D match to TRBD1 (6 bases). There are 17 residues in the CDR3. V shed 2 bases and J shed 5 bases, with 19 bases lying between them. Germline loops: CDR1 SGHVS, CDR2 FQNEAQ. CDR3 sequence (DNA): TGTGCCAGCAGCTTACGAGGGGCACAGGGAATTGACAATGAGCAGTTCTTC. Translated, it gives CASSLRGAQGIDNEQFF.

The chain combines TRBV10-2 with TRBJ2-3, with 13 bases lining up with TRBD2. The trim removed 6 bases at V and 4 bases at J, leaving 7 bases unmatched. From germline, CDR1 is WSHSY and CDR2 SAAADI. This CDR3 region has 16 residues. CDR3 bases: TGCGCCAGCAGGGATGGACTAGCGGGAGCGGCAGATACGCAGTATTTT. This encodes CASRDGLAGAADTQYF.

In this sample, this clone turned up once. The chain joins TRBV6-6 to TRBJ1-3; TRBD1 might be the D (5 bases). V shed 2 bases and J shed 4 bases, with 9 bases lying between them. CDR3 length equals 14 residues. Germline-derived CDR1 and CDR2 are MNHNY and SVGAGI (reference sequence). The CDR3 DNA reads as TGTGCCAGCAGTTACGGACACGGAGGAAACACCATATATTTT. As protein: CASSYGHGGNTIYF.

The CDR3 sequence is CASSLGPGANNNEQFF. Here the CDR3 DNA reads TGTGCCAGCAGTTTGGGTCCAGGGGCGAATAACAATGAGCAGTTCTTC. V and J are TRBV28 and TRBJ2-1; a weak D match, TRBD1 (6 bases). V gave up 3 bases and J gave up 5 bases, with 17 bases separating them. This CDR3 region has 16 residues. The germline gives CDR1 MDHEN, CDR2 SYDVKM.

V gene TRBV27 combines with J gene TRBJ2-7, with TRBD2 matching 8 bases. With V trimmed by 5 bases and J by 1 base, 7 bases remained unmatched. The CDR3 length is 15 residues. Germline V gene data show CDR1 as MNHEY and CDR2 as SMNVEV (reference sequence). Here the CDR3 DNA reads TGTGCCAGCAGTCCGTTAGCGGGGAGATCCTACGAGCAGTACTTC. It is translated as CASSPLAGRSYEQYF.

V usage is TRBV5-4 and J usage is TRBJ2-2; D remains ambiguous. Germline V gives CDR1 SGHNT, CDR2 YYREEE (reference sequence). The CDR3 is made up of 13 amino acids. The ends were cut back, 4 bases at V and 0 bases at J, with 4 bases in the middle. CDR3 nucleotides: TGTGCCAGCAGCCCCGCGAACACCGGGGAGCTGTTTTTT. Residues: CASSPANTGELFF.